This T cell receptor beta chain was identified in a study of blood T cell repertoires in COVID-19. Study as a whole: COVID-19 samples collected from the United States, Italy and Spain covered acute and convalescent phases. Nucleic acid was either cDNA or gDNA, and it came from T cells, B-cell-depleted T cells, or PBMCs.

With V trimmed by 6 bases and J by 1 base, 3 bases remained unmatched. The CDR3 is 15 residues long. Germline assignment: CDR1 MNHEY and CDR2 SVGAGI. Under the authors' procedure: Nucleated cell counts were estimated from reference gene primer amplification. This table comes from immunoSEQ multiplex PCR, and its TCRdb copy is limited to in-frame clones, with some not included. Clone size and V and J calls were adopted from that table, with D and trimming inferred from the DNA. The sample contains 310,000 or so clones, roughly 90% of which appear only once. V is TRBV6-5 and J is TRBJ2-1, with TRBD2 matching 10 bases. Input material: peripheral blood. The origin of this receptor is a woman aged 50 to 60 with active or convalescent COVID-19. The DNA for the CDR3 is TGTGCCAGCAGCACTAGCGGGGAGTCCTACAATGAGCAGTTCTTC. Amino acid sequence: CASSTSGESYNEQFF.